These 23 T cell receptor beta chains were all obtained from the same sample, sequenced in a study of T cells in Graves' hyperthyroidism and ophthalmopathy (dated by TCRdb to about 2019). The protocol used for the library was multiplex PCR. The data were produced on an Illumina HiSeq 2000. The TCR beta CDR3 regions were amplified from RNA transcripts. The first round of RT-PCR for the TCR CDR3 was performed with the HTBI primer set and the Qiagen OneStep RT-PCR kit. TCRdb's own reprocessing of the public reads used fastp at Q25 and MiXCR and kept productive beta chains. Rows with one shared CDR3 protein collapse into an entry with the most common genes and DNA. This sample comprises 35,000 or so distinct CDR3 sequences, 50% to 55% of them detected only once. The top ten clones comprise roughly 15% of the sample. Material: blood. Receptor source: a man between 40 and 49 years old with Graves' ophthalmopathy.

Written as DNA, the CDR3 is TGTGCCATCAGTGTTACAGGGGTGACGGGGGGAGATGGCTACACCTTC. Its translation: CAISVTGVTGGDGYTF. The chain combines TRBV10-3 with TRBJ1-2; 7 nucleotides line up with TRBD1. CDR3 size: 16 residues. With V trimmed by 4 bases and J by 6 bases, 14 bases remained unmatched. The germline V gene has CDR1 ENHRY and CDR2 SYGVKD.

Worth noting for this clonotype: The DNA is left out, because the CDR3 cannot be placed on it with certainty; the CDR3 is given as TCRdb lists it. The chain joins TRBV6-1 to TRBJ2-1; the listed D gene, TRBD1, was not tested against the DNA. In germline, CDR1 is MNHNS, CDR2 SASEGT. The CDR3 numbers 17 amino acids, ends counted. The CDR3 reads CASRSEVGGGASDGRFF.

The V and J genes are TRBV3-1 and TRBJ1-4; possible D gene TRBD1, 5 bases. Trimming cost V 2 bases and J 8 bases, with 18 bases left between them. Looked up from germline, CDR1 is LGHDT and CDR2 is YNNKEL (reference sequence). This CDR3 contains 16 residues. This CDR3 is CASSQSRQGSREKLFF. The CDR3 DNA follows: TGTGCCAGCAGCCAATCACGCCAGGGTAGTAGGGAAAAACTGTTTTTT.

The chain combines TRBV6-2 or TRBV6-3 with TRBJ1-2; tentative D call: TRBD1 (6 bases). Trimming left V 7 bases short and J 8 bases short, with 17 bases between. The length of the CDR3 is 13 residues. Germline V gene lookup returns CDR1 MNHEY and CDR2 SVGEGT. The CDR3 sequence is CASTTTSGHGYTF. The DNA of the CDR3 is TGTGCCAGCACTACGACCTCGGGACACGGCTACACCTTC.

This clonotype has at least ten counts. This chain joins TRBV7-8 and TRBJ1-5; tentative D call: TRBD1 (6 bases). The CDR3 contains 16 residues. Germline V gives CDR1 SGHVS, CDR2 FQNEAQ. The V and J ends lost 5 bases and 3 bases respectively, with 17 bases between them. The CDR3, as DNA: TGTGCCAGCAGCCTCCAGACAGGCGACTACAATCAGCCCCAGCATTTT. Its translation is CASSLQTGDYNQPQHF.

This sequence joins TRBV10-3 and TRBJ1-2; a weak D match, TRBD1 (6 bases). V lost 0 bases, J lost 6 bases, and 11 bases lay in between. The V gene's germline CDR1 is ENHRY and CDR2 SYGVKD. This CDR3 is 14 amino acids long. The CDR3 nucleotides are TGTGCCATCAGTGAGTCGAAACAGGGAGATGGCTACACCTTC. Residues: CAISESKQGDGYTF.

Comment on this clonotype: Sequence at one end of the junction differs from germline and may be a read error. The chain links TRBV4-1 to TRBJ1-3; weak D call: TRBD1 (6 bases). Germline V gene lookup returns CDR1 MGHRA and CDR2 YSYEKL. The CDR3 is made up of 13 amino acids. CDR3 DNA sequence: TGCGCCAGCGGCCAAACGAGGGGGAACACCATATATTTT. This encodes CASGQTRGNTIYF.

The sample holds many counts of this clonotype. The chain uses TRBV19 and TRBJ1-1, with D uncertain. The V gene's germline CDR1 is LNHDA and CDR2 SQIVND (reference sequence). The CDR3 spans 15 residues. V was trimmed by 6 bases and J by 0 bases, leaving 14 bases between them. The CDR3 here is CASSRGVRLNTEAFF. CDR3 sequence (DNA): TGTGCCAGTAGCCGGGGAGTTCGGCTGAACACTGAAGCTTTCTTT.

V usage is TRBV5-4 and J usage is TRBJ2-7; TRBD1 matches at 12 bases. Per germline, CDR1 SGHNT and CDR2 YYREEE (reference sequence). The CDR3 totals 15 residues. V shed 7 bases and J 1 base; nucleotides not matched to a gene: 6. CDR3 residues: CASGPGQGASYEQYF. For the CDR3, the DNA is TGTGCCAGCGGACCGGGACAGGGGGCTTCCTACGAGCAGTACTTC.

This clonotype was recorded at least ten times. The chain couples TRBV19 to TRBJ2-3, with TRBD2 identical over 14 bases. With V trimmed by 4 bases and J by 2 bases, 11 bases remained unmatched. The CDR3 loop spans 19 amino acids. Per germline, CDR1 LNHDA and CDR2 SQIVND (reference sequence). DNA for the CDR3: TGTGCCAGTAGTACACAGACTAGCGGGAGGGCTATTCTCACAGATACGCAGTATTTT. Translation gives CASSTQTSGRAILTDTQYF. The full variable domain, rest sourced from reference TRBV19 and TRBJ2-3, is DGGITQSPKYLFRKEGQNVTLSCEQNLNHDAMYWYRQDPGQGLRLIYYSQIVNDFQKGDIAEGYSVSREKKESFPLTVTSAQKNPTAFYLCASSTQTSGRAILTDTQYFGPGTRLTVL.

This clonotype was recorded at least ten times. This may come from a read error, since a much larger clone is one base off. V usage is TRBV9 and J usage is TRBJ1-2; D uncertain. Germline loops: CDR1 SGDLS, CDR2 YYNGEE. The CDR3 has 14 residues. CDR3: CASSPRDFYGGHTF. The CDR3 coding sequence is TGTGCCAGCAGCCCCCGCGACTTTTATGGTGGCCACACCTTC. The entire variable domain, with the rest obtained from reference TRBV9 and TRBJ1-2, is as follows: DSGVTQTPKHLITATGQRVTLRCSPRSGDLSVYWYQQSLDQGLQFLIQYYNGEERAKGNILERFSAQQFPDLHSELNLSSLELGDSALYFCASSPRDFYGGHTFGSGTRLTVV.

This clonotype showed up many times. V usage is TRBV27 and J usage is TRBJ2-1; either TRBD1 or TRBD2 may fit D (5 bases each). Germline CDR1 reads MNHEY; CDR2 reads SMNVEV (reference sequence). V gave up 5 bases and J gave up 5 bases, with 19 bases separating them. The CDR3 runs 16 residues. CDR3 region: CASSILGSGADNEQFF. CDR3 sequence (DNA): TGTGCCAGCAGTATACTCGGGTCCGGGGCGGACAATGAGCAGTTCTTC.

This clonotype appeared a few times. This chain joins TRBV7-2 and TRBJ2-7; either TRBD1 or TRBD2 may supply D (5 bases each). This CDR3 has 15 amino acids. V lost 2 bases and J lost 2, with 13 bases in between. Germline CDR1 SGHTA, CDR2 FQGNSA. The CDR3 DNA reads TGTGCCAGCAGCTTAACTAGTGGGGGTGCCTACGAGCAGTACTTC. It specifies CASSLTSGGAYEQYF.

This clonotype was recorded at least ten times. Compared with germline, one end of the junction differs, possibly owing to a read error. The CDR3 protein is CASNLTGARRGF. The CDR3 region has the DNA TGCGCCAGCAATCTCACGGGGGCTCGTAGGGGCTTC. V gene TRBV10-1 combines with J gene TRBJ2-7; D may match TRBD1 or TRBD2 (6 bases each). The CDR3 sequence is 12 residues long. Germline assignment: CDR1 WNHNN and CDR2 SYGVQD (reference sequence).

This clonotype was counted many times. The J gene is TRBJ2-1, the V gene TRBV5-1; TRBD2 might be the D (5 bases). V was clipped by 4 bases and J by 10 bases, with 15 bases between them. CDR1 and CDR2 from the germline V gene are SGHRS and YFSETQ. The CDR3 consists of 13 residues. The CDR3 bases are TGCGCCAGCAGCGCGAAAACGGGGAAAGAGCAGTTCTTC. This sequence encodes CASSAKTGKEQFF.

Regarding this clonotype: Given the absence of the conserved phenylalanine or tryptophan at the CDR3 end, a read error is likely. The rearrangement links TRBV18 to TRBJ2-3, with a tentative D call TRBD1 (5 bases). V gave up 4 bases and J gave up 3 bases, with 8 bases separating them. Germline V gene lookup returns CDR1 KGHSH and CDR2 LQKENI. This CDR3 is 13 amino acids long. The CDR3 region has the DNA TGTGCCAGCTCACTTAGGGGTACAGATACGCAGTATCTT. Residues: CASSLRGTDTQYL.

This clonotype has a count of ten or more. The chain combines TRBV6-2 or TRBV6-3 with TRBJ1-1; D is perhaps TRBD1 (6 bases). The length of the CDR3 is 17 residues. Germline V lookup: CDR1 MNHEY, CDR2 SVGEGT. Trimming stripped 7 bases from V and 3 bases from J, with 24 bases between. The CDR3, as DNA: TGTGCCAGCACCCGGGCAGGGACAATCATTATGGACACTGAAGCTTTCTTT. Its protein product is CASTRAGTIIMDTEAFF.

This clonotype came up many times. The chain combines TRBV27 with TRBJ2-1; 7 bases align to TRBD1. Germline CDR1 MNHEY, CDR2 SMNVEV (reference sequence). Germline trimming cut 8 bases from V and 8 bases from J; bases unmatched to any gene: 6. CDR3 length: 12 amino acids. This CDR3 is CASFGQGDEQFF. The CDR3 DNA follows: TGTGCCAGCTTCGGCCAGGGGGATGAGCAGTTCTTC.

This clonotype has at least ten counts. The rearrangement links TRBV19 to TRBJ2-1; D remains unclear. V was cut by 10 bases and J by 5 bases, with 18 bases left in between. The CDR3 spans 14 residues. Germline CDR1 and CDR2: LNHDA and SQIVND (reference sequence). Here the CDR3 reads CATGRVLNNNEQFF. The CDR3 DNA reads TGTGCCACAGGCCGGGTTTTGAACAACAATGAGCAGTTCTTC.

This clonotype was observed many times. The CDR3 DNA is TGCGCCAGCAGCTTGTTGGGGGCTAGTGGCACCGGGGAGCTGTTTTTT. It specifies CASSLLGASGTGELFF. This chain joins TRBV5-1 and TRBJ2-2; possible D gene TRBD1, 6 bases. Trimming took 1 base from V and 4 from J, leaving 14 bases between them. The CDR3 consists of 16 residues. The germline CDR1 and CDR2 sequences are SGHRS and YFSETQ.

The rearrangement links TRBV5-6 to TRBJ2-1; D perhaps matches TRBD2 (5 bases). Germline V gene lookup returns CDR1 SGHDT and CDR2 YYEEEE. The CDR3 contains 15 residues. Deletions cut 0 bases from V and 12 bases from J, with 19 bases between. CDR3 residues: CASSLGPGSTDTQFF. The CDR3 DNA reads TGTGCCAGCAGCTTGGGTCCGGGATCCACAGATACGCAGTTCTTC.

This clonotype was observed once. The junction departs from the called germline gene at one end, perhaps through a read error. This chain uses TRBV6-5 with TRBJ2-3; 16 bases align to TRBD2. Germline values: CDR1 MNHEY, CDR2 SVGAGI. The CDR3 consists of 18 residues. Here the CDR3 DNA reads TGTGACAGCAGTCACGGGACTAGCGGGGGGGCCGGGACAGATACGCAGTATTTT. Translated, it gives CDSSHGTSGGAGTDTQYF.

This chain links TRBV6-5 with TRBJ2-3, with D perhaps matching TRBD2 (6 bases). CDR3 size: 10 residues. Trimming stripped 9 bases from V and 9 bases from J, with 10 bases between. CDR1 is MNHEY and CDR2 is SVGAGI in the germline V gene. The CDR3 DNA reads TGTGCCAGTTGGGGGGACACGCAGTATTTT. It specifies CASWGDTQYF.